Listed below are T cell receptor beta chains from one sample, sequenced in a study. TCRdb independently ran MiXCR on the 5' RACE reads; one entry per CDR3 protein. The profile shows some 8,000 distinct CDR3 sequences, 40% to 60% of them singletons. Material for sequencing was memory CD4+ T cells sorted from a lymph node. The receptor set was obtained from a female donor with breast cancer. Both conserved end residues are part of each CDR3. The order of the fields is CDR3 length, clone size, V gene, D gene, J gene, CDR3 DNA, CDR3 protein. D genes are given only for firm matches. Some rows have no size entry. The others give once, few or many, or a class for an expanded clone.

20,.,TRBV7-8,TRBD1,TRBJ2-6,TGTGCCAGCAGCTTAGTAGGGTGGCAGGGGGCCCCCTCTGGGGCCAACGTCCTGACTTTC,CASSLVGWQGAPSGANVLTF
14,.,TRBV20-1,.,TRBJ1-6,TGCAGTGCTAGAGATCCCCAGAGTAATTCACCCCTCCACTTT,CSARDPQSNSPLHF
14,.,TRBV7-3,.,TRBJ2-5,TGTGCCAGCAGCCCCCGGACTACCCAAGAGACCCAGTACTTC,CASSPRTTQETQYF
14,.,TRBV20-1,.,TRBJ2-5,TGCAGTGCCGCGCGGGACGGTTCCTTGGAGACCCAGTACTTC,CSAARDGSLETQYF
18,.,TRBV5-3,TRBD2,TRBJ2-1,TGTGCCAGAAGCACTGGACTAGCGGGAGATGTCCCTAACAATGAGCAGTTCTTC,CARSTGLAGDVPNNEQFF
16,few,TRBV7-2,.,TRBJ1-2,TGTGCCAGCAGGCGCGAGGGGTCCACGGGGGGCTATGGCTACACCTTC,CASRREGSTGGYGYTF
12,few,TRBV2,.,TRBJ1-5,TGTGCCAGCAGTACCTGGGGGCCGCCCCAGCATTTT,CASSTWGPPQHF
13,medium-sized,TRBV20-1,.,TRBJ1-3,TGCAGTGCTAGGCGCCACAGGGCTCACACCATATATTTT,CSARRHRAHTIYF
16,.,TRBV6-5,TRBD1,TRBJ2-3,TGTGCCAGCAGTTCCGGGACAGGGGAAATGTCAGATACGCAGTATTTT,CASSSGTGEMSDTQYF
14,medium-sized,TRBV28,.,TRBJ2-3,TGTGCCAGCAGTTTTCGGAGTTACACAGATACGCAGTATTTT,CASSFRSYTDTQYF
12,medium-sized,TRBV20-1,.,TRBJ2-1,TGCAGTGCCGCAGGGCTACCCAATGAGCAGTTCTTC,CSAAGLPNEQFF
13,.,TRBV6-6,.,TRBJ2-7,TGTGCCAGCAGTAGTAGCGGACCCTACGAGCAGTACTTC,CASSSSGPYEQYF
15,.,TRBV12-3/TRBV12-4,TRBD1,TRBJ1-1,TGTGCCAGCTCTCCAGGGGGAGGGTGGGACACTGAAGCTTTCTTT,CASSPGGGWDTEAFF
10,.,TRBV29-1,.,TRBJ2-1,TGCAGCGCGGGCCAGAATGAGCAGTTCTTC,CSAGQNEQFF
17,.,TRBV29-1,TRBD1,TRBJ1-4,TGCAGCGCAGCTCCGGGGACCGGGACAGGGGAGGGTGAAAAACTGTTTTTT,CSAAPGTGTGEGEKLFF
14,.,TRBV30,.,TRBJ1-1,TGTGCCTGGAGTGTGACGGGGGGTGGGACTGAAGCTTTCTTT,CAWSVTGGGTEAFF
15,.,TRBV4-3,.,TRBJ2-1,TGCGCCAGCAGCCAAGTGTACCCCTTAGCATTAGAGCAGTTCTTC,CASSQVYPLALEQFF
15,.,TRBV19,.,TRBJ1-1,TGTGCCAGTATAGCGAGGGGGAGTGGCGACACTGAAGCTTTCTTT,CASIARGSGDTEAFF
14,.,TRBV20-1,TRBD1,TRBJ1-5,TGCAGTGCTAGGGGGGCAGGGACAGATCAGCCCCAGCATTTT,CSARGAGTDQPQHF
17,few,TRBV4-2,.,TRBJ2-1,TGTGCCAGCAGCCTCAAACTAGGTAGTGACTCATACAATGAGCAGTTCTTC,CASSLKLGSDSYNEQFF
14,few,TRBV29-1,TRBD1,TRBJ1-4,TGCAGCGTTGCCCCAACAGGGGCTGGTGAAAAACTGTTTTTT,CSVAPTGAGEKLFF
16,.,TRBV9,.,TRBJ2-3,TGTGCCAGCAGCGCCCGACAAGCGACCCTCACAGATACGCAGTATTTT,CASSARQATLTDTQYF
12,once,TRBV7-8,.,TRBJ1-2,TGTGCCAGCAGTAGCGGGTTCGAAGGCTACACCTTC,CASSSGFEGYTF
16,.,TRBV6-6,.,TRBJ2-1,TGTGCCAGCAGTTACCACCCCCTAGGTCGGCAGAATGAGCAGTTCTTC,CASSYHPLGRQNEQFF
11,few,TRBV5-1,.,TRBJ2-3,TGCGCCAGCAGCTTGGATGATACGCAGTATTTT,CASSLDDTQYF
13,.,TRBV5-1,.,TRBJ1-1,TGCGCCAGCAGCCTCCGGGGGGGCACTGAAGCTTTCTTT,CASSLRGGTEAFF
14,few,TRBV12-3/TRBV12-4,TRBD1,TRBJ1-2,TGTGCCAGCAGTTTCCGGGACAGGGGCGGAGGCTACACCTTC,CASSFRDRGGGYTF